This TCR beta chain was documented in a study of shared clonotypes between healthy human individuals. Remarks on this clone: Its antigen is not known.

The method was immunoSEQ multiplex PCR; TCRdb's version includes in-frame clones alone and lacks a portion of them. The sample lists some 2,100,000 clones; around 95% were seen once. Study-wide points: For sorted subsets, rarefaction showed incomplete sequencing despite large depth.

Per the germline V gene, CDR1 is SGHRS and CDR2 is YFSETQ. The CDR3 consists of 17 residues. V was clipped by 4 bases and J by 4 bases, with 21 bases between them. The chain uses TRBV5-1 and TRBJ2-1; tentatively, D is TRBD1 (6 bases). This TCR was recovered from a man younger than 30 in good health. Sequencing input: naive CD4+ T cells sorted from blood. Described subset: CD45RA+ positively selected. CDR3 DNA sequence: TGCGCCAGCAGCCCCCTCTCGGCCAGGGGCTCGTACAATGAGCAGTTCTTC. Protein sequence: CASSPLSARGSYNEQFF.